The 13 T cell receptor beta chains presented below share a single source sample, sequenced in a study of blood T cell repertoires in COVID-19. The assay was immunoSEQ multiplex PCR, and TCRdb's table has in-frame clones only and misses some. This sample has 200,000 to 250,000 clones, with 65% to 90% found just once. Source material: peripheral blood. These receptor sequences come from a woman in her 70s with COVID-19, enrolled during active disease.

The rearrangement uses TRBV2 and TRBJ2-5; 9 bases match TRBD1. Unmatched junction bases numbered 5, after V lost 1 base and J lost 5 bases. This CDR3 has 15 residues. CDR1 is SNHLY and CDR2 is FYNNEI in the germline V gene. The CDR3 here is CASSEDRGLSETQYF. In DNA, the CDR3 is TGTGCCAGCAGTGAAGACAGGGGGCTATCGGAGACCCAGTACTTC.

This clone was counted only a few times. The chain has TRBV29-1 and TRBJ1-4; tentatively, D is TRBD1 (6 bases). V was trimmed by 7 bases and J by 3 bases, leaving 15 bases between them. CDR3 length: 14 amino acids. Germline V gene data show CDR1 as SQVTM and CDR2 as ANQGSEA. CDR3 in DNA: TGCAGCGGATCCACAGGGCCGGCTAATGAAAAACTGTTTTTT. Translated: CSGSTGPANEKLFF. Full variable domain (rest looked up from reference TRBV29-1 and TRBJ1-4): SAVISQKPSRDICQRGTSLTIQCQVDSQVTMMFWYRQQPGQSLTLIATANQGSEATYESGFVIDKFPISRPNLTFSTLTVSNMSPEDSSIYLCSGSTGPANEKLFFGSGTQLSVL.

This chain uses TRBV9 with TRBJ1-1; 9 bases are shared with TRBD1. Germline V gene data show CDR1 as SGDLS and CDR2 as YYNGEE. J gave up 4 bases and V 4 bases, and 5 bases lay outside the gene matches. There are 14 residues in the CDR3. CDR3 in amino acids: CASSNTGGGTEAFF. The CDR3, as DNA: TGTGCCAGCAGCAACACAGGGGGCGGCACTGAAGCTTTCTTT.

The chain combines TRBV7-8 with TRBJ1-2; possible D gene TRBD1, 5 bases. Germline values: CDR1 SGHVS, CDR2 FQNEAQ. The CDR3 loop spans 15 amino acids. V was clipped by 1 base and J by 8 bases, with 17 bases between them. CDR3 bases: TGTGCCAGCAGCTTAGTGAGGGAGGGGATCGGAGGCTACACCTTC. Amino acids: CASSLVREGIGGYTF.

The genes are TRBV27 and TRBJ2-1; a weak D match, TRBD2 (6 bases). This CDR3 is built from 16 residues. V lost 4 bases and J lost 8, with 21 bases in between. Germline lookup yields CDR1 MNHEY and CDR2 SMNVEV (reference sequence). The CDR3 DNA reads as TGTGCCAGCAGTTCTCCTTCCGGAGGGAGAGGGGATGAGCAGTTCTTC. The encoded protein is CASSSPSGGRGDEQFF.

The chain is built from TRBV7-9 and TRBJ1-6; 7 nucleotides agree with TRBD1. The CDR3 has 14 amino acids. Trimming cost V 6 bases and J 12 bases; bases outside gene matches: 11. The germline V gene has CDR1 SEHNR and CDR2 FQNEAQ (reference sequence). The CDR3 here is CASSPSGQAQPLHF. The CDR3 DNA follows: TGTGCCAGCAGTCCCTCTGGACAGGCCCAACCCCTCCACTTT.

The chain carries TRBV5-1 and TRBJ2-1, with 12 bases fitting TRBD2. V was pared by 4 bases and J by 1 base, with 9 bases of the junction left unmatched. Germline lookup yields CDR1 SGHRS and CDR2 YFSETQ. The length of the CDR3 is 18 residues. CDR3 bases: TGCGCCAGCAGCGCGACGGGACTAGCGGGCGCTTCCTACAATGAGCAGTTCTTC. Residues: CASSATGLAGASYNEQFF. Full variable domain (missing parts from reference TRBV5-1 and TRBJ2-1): KAGVTQTPRYLIKTRGQQVTLSCSPISGHRSVSWYQQTPGQGLQFLFEYFSETQRNKGNFPGRFSGRQFSNSRSEMNVSTLELGDSALYLCASSATGLAGASYNEQFFGPGTRLTVL.

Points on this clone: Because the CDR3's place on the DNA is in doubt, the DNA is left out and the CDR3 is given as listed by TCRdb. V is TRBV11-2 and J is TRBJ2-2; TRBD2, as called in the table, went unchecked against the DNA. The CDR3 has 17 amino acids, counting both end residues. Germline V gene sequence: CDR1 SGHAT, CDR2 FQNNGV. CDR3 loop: CASSFLWSPGATGELFF.

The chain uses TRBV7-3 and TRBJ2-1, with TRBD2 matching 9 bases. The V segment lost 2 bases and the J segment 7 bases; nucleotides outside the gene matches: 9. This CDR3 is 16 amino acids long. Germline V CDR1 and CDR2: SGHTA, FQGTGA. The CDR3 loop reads CASSLGGGAGRNEQFF. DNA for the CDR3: TGTGCCAGCAGCTTAGGCGGGGGGGCCGGTCGAAATGAGCAGTTCTTC.

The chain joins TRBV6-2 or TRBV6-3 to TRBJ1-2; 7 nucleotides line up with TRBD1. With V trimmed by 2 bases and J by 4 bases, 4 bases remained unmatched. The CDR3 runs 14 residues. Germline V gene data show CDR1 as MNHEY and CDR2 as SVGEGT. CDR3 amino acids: CASSYPGTVYGYTF. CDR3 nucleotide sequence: TGTGCCAGCAGTTACCCCGGGACAGTCTATGGCTACACCTTC.

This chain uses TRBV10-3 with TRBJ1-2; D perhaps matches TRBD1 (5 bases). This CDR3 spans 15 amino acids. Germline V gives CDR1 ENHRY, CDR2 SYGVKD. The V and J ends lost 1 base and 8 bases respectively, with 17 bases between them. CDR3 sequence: CAISELGEGSRGYTF. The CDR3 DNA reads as TGTGCCATCAGTGAGTTGGGGGAGGGGAGTCGCGGCTACACCTTC.

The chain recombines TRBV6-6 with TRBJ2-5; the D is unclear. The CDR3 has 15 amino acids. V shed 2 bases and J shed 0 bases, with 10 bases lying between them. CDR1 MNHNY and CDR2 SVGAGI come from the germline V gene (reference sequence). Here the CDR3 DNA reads TGTGCCAGCAGTTACCGCTACAGTAACCAAGAGACCCAGTACTTC. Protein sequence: CASSYRYSNQETQYF.

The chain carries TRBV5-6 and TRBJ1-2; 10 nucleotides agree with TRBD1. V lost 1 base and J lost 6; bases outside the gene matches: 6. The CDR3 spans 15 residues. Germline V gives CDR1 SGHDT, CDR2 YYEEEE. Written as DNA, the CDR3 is TGTGCCAGCAGCTTGCCTTCGGGACAGGGGCATGGCTACACCTTC. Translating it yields CASSLPSGQGHGYTF.